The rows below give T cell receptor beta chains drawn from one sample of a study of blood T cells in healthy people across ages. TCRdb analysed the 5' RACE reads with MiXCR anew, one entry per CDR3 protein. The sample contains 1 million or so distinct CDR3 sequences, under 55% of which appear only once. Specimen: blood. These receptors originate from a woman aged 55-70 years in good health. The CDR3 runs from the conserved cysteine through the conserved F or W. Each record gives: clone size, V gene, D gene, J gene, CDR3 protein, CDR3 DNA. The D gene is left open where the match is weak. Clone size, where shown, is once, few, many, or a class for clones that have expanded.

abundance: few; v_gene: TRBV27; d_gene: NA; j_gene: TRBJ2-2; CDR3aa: CASRNQRTGELFF; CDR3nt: TGTGCCAGCAGAAACCAGAGGACGGGGGAGCTGTTTTTT
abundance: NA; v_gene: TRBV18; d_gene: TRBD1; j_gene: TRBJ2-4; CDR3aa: CASLTGSQNIQYF; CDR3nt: TGTGCCAGCTTGACAGGGTCCCAAAACATTCAGTACTTC
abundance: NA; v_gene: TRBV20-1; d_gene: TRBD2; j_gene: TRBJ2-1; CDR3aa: CSALGLAGVRGSYNEQFF; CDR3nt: TGCAGTGCCTTGGGACTAGCGGGAGTTAGGGGCTCCTACAATGAGCAGTTCTTC
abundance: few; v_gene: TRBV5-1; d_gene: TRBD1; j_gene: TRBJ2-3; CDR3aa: CASSPWTGGADTQYF; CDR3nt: TGCGCCAGCAGCCCCTGGACAGGGGGCGCAGATACGCAGTATTTT
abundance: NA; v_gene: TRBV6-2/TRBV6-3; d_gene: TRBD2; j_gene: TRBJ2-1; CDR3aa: CASSYAAGAPYNEQFF; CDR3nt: TGTGCCAGCAGTTACGCGGCGGGAGCCCCCTACAATGAGCAGTTCTTC
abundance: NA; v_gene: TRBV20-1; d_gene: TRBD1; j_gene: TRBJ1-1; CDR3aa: CSASPDRVTEAFF; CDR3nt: TGCAGTGCTAGCCCCGACAGGGTCACTGAAGCTTTCTTT
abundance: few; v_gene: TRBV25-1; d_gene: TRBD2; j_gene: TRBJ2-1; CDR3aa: CASSAYSGGSNEQFF; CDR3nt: TGTGCCAGCAGTGCTTATAGCGGGGGGAGCAATGAGCAGTTCTTC
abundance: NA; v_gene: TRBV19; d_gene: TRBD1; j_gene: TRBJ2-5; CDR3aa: CASSLLPSGQGEGTQYF; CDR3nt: TGTGCCAGTAGTTTATTACCCTCGGGACAGGGTGAGGGGACCCAGTACTTC
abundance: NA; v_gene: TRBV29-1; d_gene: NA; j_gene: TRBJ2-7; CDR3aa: CSVEDGTSEQYF; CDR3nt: TGCAGCGTTGAAGATGGAACCAGTGAGCAGTACTTC
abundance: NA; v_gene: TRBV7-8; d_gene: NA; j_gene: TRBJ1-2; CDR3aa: CASSLGGRWANYGYTF; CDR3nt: TGTGCCAGCAGCTTAGGGGGCAGGTGGGCTAACTATGGCTACACCTTC
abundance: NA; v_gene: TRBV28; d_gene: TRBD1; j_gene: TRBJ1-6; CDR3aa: CASRGQGGYNSPLHF; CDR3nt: TGTGCCAGCAGGGGACAGGGAGGCTATAATTCACCCCTCCACTTT
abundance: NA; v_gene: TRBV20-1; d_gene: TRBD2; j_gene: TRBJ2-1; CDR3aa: CSARSLAGGDNEQFF; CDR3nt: TGCAGTGCTAGATCACTAGCGGGAGGCGACAATGAGCAGTTCTTC
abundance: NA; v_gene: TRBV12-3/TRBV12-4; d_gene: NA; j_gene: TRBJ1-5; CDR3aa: CASSLQINQPQHF; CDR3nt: TGTGCCAGCAGTTTGCAGATTAATCAGCCCCAGCATTTT
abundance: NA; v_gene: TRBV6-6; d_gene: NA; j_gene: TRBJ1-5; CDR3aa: CASSGGTDGRNQPQHF; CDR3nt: TGTGCCAGCAGTGGAGGGACCGACGGACGCAATCAGCCCCAGCATTTT
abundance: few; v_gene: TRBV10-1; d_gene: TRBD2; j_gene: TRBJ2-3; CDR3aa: CASSESTSGSITDTQYF; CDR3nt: TGCGCCAGCAGTGAGTCTACTAGCGGGAGTATCACAGATACGCAGTATTTT
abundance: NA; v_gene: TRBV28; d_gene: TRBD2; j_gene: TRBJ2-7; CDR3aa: CASGARGEGYEQYF; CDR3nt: TGTGCCAGCGGAGCCCGCGGGGAGGGCTACGAGCAGTACTTC
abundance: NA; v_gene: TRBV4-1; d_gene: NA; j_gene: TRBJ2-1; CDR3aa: CASTKLGGRNEQFF; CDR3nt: TGCGCCAGCACGAAATTGGGGGGAAGGAATGAGCAGTTCTTC
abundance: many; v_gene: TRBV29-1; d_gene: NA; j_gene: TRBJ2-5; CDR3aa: CSVAGETQYF; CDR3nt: TGCAGCGTCGCCGGGGAGACCCAGTACTTC
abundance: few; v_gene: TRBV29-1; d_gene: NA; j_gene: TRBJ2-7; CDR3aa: CSVRQNPYEQYF; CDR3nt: TGCAGCGTTCGACAAAACCCCTACGAGCAGTACTTC
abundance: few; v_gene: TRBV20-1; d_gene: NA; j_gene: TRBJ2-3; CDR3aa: CSASVDSADTQYF; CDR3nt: TGCAGTGCTAGCGTGGACTCGGCAGATACGCAGTATTTT
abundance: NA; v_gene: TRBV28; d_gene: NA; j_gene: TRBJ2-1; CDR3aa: CASSVNHNEQFF; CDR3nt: TGTGCCAGCAGCGTAAACCACAATGAGCAGTTCTTC
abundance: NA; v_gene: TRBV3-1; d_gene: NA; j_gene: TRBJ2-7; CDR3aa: CASSPTLQREQYF; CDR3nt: TGTGCCAGCAGCCCGACGCTCCAGCGGGAGCAGTACTTC
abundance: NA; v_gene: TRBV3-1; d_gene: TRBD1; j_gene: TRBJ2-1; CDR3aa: CASSPDREIDEQFF; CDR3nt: TGTGCCAGCAGCCCGGACAGGGAAATCGATGAGCAGTTCTTC
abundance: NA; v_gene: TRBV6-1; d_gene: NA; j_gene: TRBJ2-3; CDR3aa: CASSEATSADTQYF; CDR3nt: TGTGCCAGCAGTGAGGCTACGAGCGCAGATACGCAGTATTTT
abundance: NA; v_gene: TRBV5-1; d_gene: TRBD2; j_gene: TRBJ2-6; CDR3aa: CASSLPPSGRTSGANVLTF; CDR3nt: TGCGCCAGCAGCTTGCCCCCTAGCGGGAGGACTTCTGGGGCCAACGTCCTGACTTTC
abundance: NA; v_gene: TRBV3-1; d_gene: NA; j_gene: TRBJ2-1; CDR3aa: CASSPAGHSYNEQFF; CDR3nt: TGTGCCAGCAGCCCCGCGGGACACTCCTACAATGAGCAGTTCTTC
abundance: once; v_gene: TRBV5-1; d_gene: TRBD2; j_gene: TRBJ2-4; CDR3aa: CASSAAGLAARGWQYF; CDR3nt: TGCGCCAGCAGCGCGGCCGGACTAGCTGCCAGAGGATGGCAGTACTTC
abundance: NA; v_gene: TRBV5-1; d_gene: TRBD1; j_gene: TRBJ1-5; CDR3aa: CASSPGQGASNQPQHF; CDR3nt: TGCGCCAGCAGCCCCGGACAGGGGGCGAGCAATCAGCCCCAGCATTTT
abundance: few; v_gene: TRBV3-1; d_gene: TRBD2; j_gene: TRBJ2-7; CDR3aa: CASSEGTSGSLLSYEQYF; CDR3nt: TGTGCCAGCAGTGAAGGGACTAGCGGGAGCCTGCTCTCCTACGAGCAGTACTTC
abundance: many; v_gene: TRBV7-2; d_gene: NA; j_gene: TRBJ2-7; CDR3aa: CASSPTMGYEQYF; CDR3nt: TGTGCCAGCAGTCCGACTATGGGCTACGAGCAGTACTTC
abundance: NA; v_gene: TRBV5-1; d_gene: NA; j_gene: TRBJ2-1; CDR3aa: CASRWGELLRSYEQFF; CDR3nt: TGCGCCAGCAGGTGGGGAGAACTATTGCGTTCCTACGAGCAGTTCTTC
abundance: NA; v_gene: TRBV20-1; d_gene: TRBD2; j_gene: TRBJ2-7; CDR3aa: CSAFSGRDTYEQYF; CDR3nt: TGCAGTGCTTTTAGCGGGAGGGACACCTACGAGCAGTACTTC
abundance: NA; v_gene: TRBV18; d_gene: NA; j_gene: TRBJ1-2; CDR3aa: CASSPGGMEGYTF; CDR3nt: TGTGCCAGCTCACCAGGCGGGATGGAAGGCTACACCTTC
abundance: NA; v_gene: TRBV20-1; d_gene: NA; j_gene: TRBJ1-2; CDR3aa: CSALRGGDYGYTF; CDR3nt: TGCAGTGCCCTAAGGGGGGGGGACTATGGCTACACCTTC
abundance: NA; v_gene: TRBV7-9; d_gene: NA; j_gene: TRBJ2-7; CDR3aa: CASSPQSGEQYF; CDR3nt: TGTGCCAGCAGCCCTCAGAGCGGCGAGCAGTACTTC
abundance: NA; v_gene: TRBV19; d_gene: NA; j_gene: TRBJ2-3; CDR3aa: CASSIVGDTQYF; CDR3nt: TGTGCCAGTAGTATCGTAGGAGATACGCAGTATTTT
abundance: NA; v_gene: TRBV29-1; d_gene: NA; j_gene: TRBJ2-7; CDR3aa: CSVETRDGYEQYF; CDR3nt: TGCAGCGTTGAAACCCGGGACGGGTACGAGCAGTACTTC
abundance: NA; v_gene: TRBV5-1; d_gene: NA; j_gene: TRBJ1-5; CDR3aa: CASSLGPGGSNQPQHF; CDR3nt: TGCGCCAGCAGCTTGGGCCCCGGGGGATCCAATCAGCCCCAGCATTTT
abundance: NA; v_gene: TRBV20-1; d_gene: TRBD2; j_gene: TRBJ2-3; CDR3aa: CSAALAGRSTDTQYF; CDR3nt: TGCAGTGCTGCCTTAGCGGGACGGAGCACAGATACGCAGTATTTT
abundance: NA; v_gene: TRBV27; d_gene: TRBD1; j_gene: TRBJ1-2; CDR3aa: CASSSSWDRSNNYGYTF; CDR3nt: TGTGCCAGCAGTTCCTCCTGGGACAGGTCAAATAACTATGGCTACACCTTC
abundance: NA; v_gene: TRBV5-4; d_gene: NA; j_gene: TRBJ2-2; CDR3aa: CASRRDPAGELFF; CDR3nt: TGTGCCAGCAGACGAGACCCGGCCGGGGAGCTGTTTTTT
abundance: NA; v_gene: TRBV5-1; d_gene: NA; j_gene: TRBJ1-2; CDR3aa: CASSSGGGFDYGYTF; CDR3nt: TGCGCCAGCAGCTCCGGCGGAGGGTTCGATTATGGCTACACCTTC
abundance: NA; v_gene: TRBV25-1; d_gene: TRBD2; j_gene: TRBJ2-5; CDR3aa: CASSEYPLADDQETQYF; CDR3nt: TGTGCCAGCAGTGAATATCCACTAGCGGATGACCAAGAGACCCAGTACTTC
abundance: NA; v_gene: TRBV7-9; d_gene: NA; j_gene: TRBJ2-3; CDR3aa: CASSFSGEHTDTQYF; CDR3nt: TGTGCCAGCAGCTTCTCAGGGGAACACACAGATACGCAGTATTTT
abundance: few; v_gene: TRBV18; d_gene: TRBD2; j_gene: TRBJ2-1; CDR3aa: CASSLTSGRDLAYNEQFF; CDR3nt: TGTGCCAGCTCACTGACTAGCGGGAGGGACCTCGCCTACAATGAGCAGTTCTTC
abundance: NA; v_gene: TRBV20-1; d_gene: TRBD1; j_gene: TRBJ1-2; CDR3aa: CSASAGTGDGYTF; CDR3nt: TGCAGTGCTAGTGCAGGGACAGGAGATGGCTACACCTTC
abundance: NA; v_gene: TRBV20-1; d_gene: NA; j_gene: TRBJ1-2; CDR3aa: CSATSGDYGYTF; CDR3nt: TGCAGTGCTACATCAGGGGACTATGGCTACACCTTC
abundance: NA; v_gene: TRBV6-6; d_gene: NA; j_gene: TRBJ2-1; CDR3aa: CASSSPPGDEQFF; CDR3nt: TGTGCCAGCAGCAGCCCCCCCGGAGATGAGCAGTTCTTC
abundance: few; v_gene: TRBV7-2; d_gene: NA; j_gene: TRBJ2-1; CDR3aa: CASSLAMYGGMNEQFF; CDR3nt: TGTGCCAGCAGCTTAGCGATGTATGGGGGGATGAATGAGCAGTTCTTC
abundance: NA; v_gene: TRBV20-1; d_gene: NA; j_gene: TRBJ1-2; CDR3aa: CSARGTGPIGRGYTF; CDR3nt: TGCAGTGCTAGAGGCACAGGCCCTATAGGTCGTGGCTACACCTTC
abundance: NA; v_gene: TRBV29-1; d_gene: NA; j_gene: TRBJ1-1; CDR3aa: CSVGSTGTKWNTEAFF; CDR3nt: TGCAGCGTTGGTAGTACAGGTACTAAATGGAACACTGAAGCTTTCTTT
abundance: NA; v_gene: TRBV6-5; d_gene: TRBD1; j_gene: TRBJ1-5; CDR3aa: CASRDRGGGNQPQHF; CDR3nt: TGTGCCAGCAGGGACAGGGGTGGTGGCAATCAGCCCCAGCATTTT
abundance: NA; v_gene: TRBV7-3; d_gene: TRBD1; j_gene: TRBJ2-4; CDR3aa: CASSLGGGQGGLAKNIQYF; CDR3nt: TGTGCCAGCAGCTTAGGTGGGGGACAGGGGGGACTAGCCAAAAACATTCAGTACTTC
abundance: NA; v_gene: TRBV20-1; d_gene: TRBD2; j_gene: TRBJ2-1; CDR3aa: CSASGRVKRVSYNEQFF; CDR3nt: TGCAGTGCTAGCGGGAGGGTAAAGAGGGTCTCCTACAATGAGCAGTTCTTC
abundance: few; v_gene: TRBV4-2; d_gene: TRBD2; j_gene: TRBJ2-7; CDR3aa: CASSLEAGTSGSYEQYF; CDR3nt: TGTGCCAGCAGCCTTGAAGCCGGGACTAGCGGATCCTACGAGCAGTACTTC